A selection of T cell receptor beta chains follows, all from one sample in a study of T cell changes during pregnancy in multiple sclerosis. Using immunoSEQ multiplex PCR, the repertoire was profiled, and TCRdb retains in-frame clones only, with some absent. This table has over 85,000 clones, about 91% appearing once. Sequenced here: peripheral blood, sampled in the first trimester of pregnancy. The receptors shown here come from a female donor in good health, enrolled as a control in a pregnancy study. Both conserved end residues are part of each CDR3. D genes are given only for firm matches. Expanded clones get a size class; other rows say once, few or many, or leave the size out.

j_call: TRBJ2-7; d_call: TRBD1; clone_size: -; v_call: TRBV23-1; cdr3_nt: TGCGCCAGAGGCTTTGCGACACGCTTACTCATTGACAGGGTCAAAGCCTACGAGCAGTACTTC; cdr3_aa: CARGFATRLLIDRVKAYEQYF
j_call: TRBJ2-7; d_call: TRBD1; clone_size: -; v_call: TRBV5-4; cdr3_nt: TGTGCCAGCAGCTTGAACACAGGGGGCTTCTACGAGCAGTACTTC; cdr3_aa: CASSLNTGGFYEQYF
j_call: TRBJ2-1; d_call: -; clone_size: -; v_call: TRBV7-9; cdr3_nt: TGTGCCAGCACCCTGGCGGATGAGCAGTTCTTC; cdr3_aa: CASTLADEQFF
j_call: TRBJ1-2; d_call: -; clone_size: once; v_call: TRBV28; cdr3_nt: TGTGCCAGCAGTTTTAGACGGCGACTCTATGGCTACACCTTC; cdr3_aa: CASSFRRRLYGYTF
j_call: TRBJ2-7; d_call: TRBD2; clone_size: -; v_call: TRBV5-5; cdr3_nt: TGTGCCAGCAGCTTGGTCGCGGGGGGGCGCTACGAGCAGTACTTC; cdr3_aa: CASSLVAGGRYEQYF
j_call: TRBJ1-3; d_call: TRBD1; clone_size: -; v_call: TRBV9; cdr3_nt: TGTGCCAGCAGCGTAGTACCTACAGGGGCTGGAAACACCATATATTTT; cdr3_aa: CASSVVPTGAGNTIYF
j_call: TRBJ2-2; d_call: TRBD1; clone_size: -; v_call: TRBV30; cdr3_nt: TGTGCCTGGACAGGGGGACGAGGGGAGCTGTTTTTT; cdr3_aa: CAWTGGRGELFF
j_call: TRBJ1-3; d_call: -; clone_size: -; v_call: TRBV5-6; cdr3_nt: TGTGCCAGCAGCTTACTAGAAACTGGAAACACCATATATTTT; cdr3_aa: CASSLLETGNTIYF
j_call: TRBJ1-5; d_call: -; clone_size: -; v_call: TRBV2; cdr3_nt: TGTGCCAGCAGTGAAATAGGCAGGGGCCGTCAGCCCCAGCATTTT; cdr3_aa: CASSEIGRGRQPQHF
j_call: TRBJ1-5; d_call: -; clone_size: -; v_call: TRBV5-6; cdr3_nt: TGTGCCAGCAGCTTGCGAGGAGGCAATCAGCCCCAGCATTTT; cdr3_aa: CASSLRGGNQPQHF
j_call: TRBJ1-2; d_call: -; clone_size: -; v_call: TRBV27; cdr3_nt: TGTGCCAGCAGTATGACCGGGAACTATGGCTACACCTTC; cdr3_aa: CASSMTGNYGYTF
j_call: TRBJ1-1; d_call: -; clone_size: -; v_call: TRBV14; cdr3_nt: TGTGCCAGCAGCCAAGATCAAGGGGTTCAAGCTTTCTTT; cdr3_aa: CASSQDQGVQAFF
j_call: TRBJ2-1; d_call: -; clone_size: -; v_call: TRBV2; cdr3_nt: TGTGCCAGCAGTGATCACCTCACCTATTCCTCCTACAATGAGCAGTTCTTC; cdr3_aa: CASSDHLTYSSYNEQFF
j_call: TRBJ1-1; d_call: TRBD1; clone_size: few; v_call: TRBV30; cdr3_nt: TGTGCCTGGAGTGGAGACAGGGGACACGCTTTCTTT; cdr3_aa: CAWSGDRGHAFF
j_call: TRBJ1-1; d_call: -; clone_size: -; v_call: TRBV6-4; cdr3_nt: TGTGCCAGCACTCAGACAAACATGAACACTGAAGCTTTCTTT; cdr3_aa: CASTQTNMNTEAFF
j_call: TRBJ2-1; d_call: -; clone_size: -; v_call: TRBV7-2; cdr3_nt: TGTGCCAGCAGGGCTACTACGACCCGGATCAATGAGCAGTTCTTC; cdr3_aa: CASRATTTRINEQFF
j_call: TRBJ1-6; d_call: TRBD1; clone_size: -; v_call: TRBV7-2; cdr3_nt: TGTGCCAGCAGCCTATACAGGGGCACTAATTCACCCCTCCACTTT; cdr3_aa: CASSLYRGTNSPLHF
j_call: TRBJ2-1; d_call: -; clone_size: -; v_call: TRBV11-3; cdr3_nt: TGTGCCAGCAGCTTAGAGAGCTCCTACAATGAGCAGTTCTTC; cdr3_aa: CASSLESSYNEQFF
j_call: TRBJ1-2; d_call: TRBD1; clone_size: -; v_call: TRBV13; cdr3_nt: TGTGCCAGCAGCTTAGGGAGACAGGGGAAGCGACATGGCTACACCTTC; cdr3_aa: CASSLGRQGKRHGYTF
j_call: TRBJ1-2; d_call: TRBD1; clone_size: -; v_call: TRBV19; cdr3_nt: TGTGCCAGTAGTATATGGACAGGGAGTACGGGCTACACCTTC; cdr3_aa: CASSIWTGSTGYTF
j_call: TRBJ1-1; d_call: TRBD1; clone_size: -; v_call: TRBV6-5; cdr3_nt: TGTGCCAGCAGTTACTCCGGGACAGCGAACACTGAAGCTTTCTTT; cdr3_aa: CASSYSGTANTEAFF
j_call: TRBJ2-7; d_call: TRBD1; clone_size: -; v_call: TRBV4-3; cdr3_nt: TGCGCCAGCAGCCAAGACCGACAGGGGGCCTTCTACGAGCAGTACTTC; cdr3_aa: CASSQDRQGAFYEQYF
j_call: TRBJ2-5; d_call: -; clone_size: -; v_call: TRBV2; cdr3_nt: TGTGCCAGCAGCTACCAAGAGACCCAGTACTTC; cdr3_aa: CASSYQETQYF
j_call: TRBJ1-5; d_call: TRBD1; clone_size: -; v_call: TRBV7-8; cdr3_nt: TGTGCCAGCAGCTTAGAAAGGTTCGACAGGGGCCCCACCAAAAGCAATCAGCCCCAGCATTTT; cdr3_aa: CASSLERFDRGPTKSNQPQHF
j_call: TRBJ2-3; d_call: TRBD2; clone_size: -; v_call: TRBV7-2; cdr3_nt: TGTGCCAGCAGCTTCGGGGCCCTAGCGGGGGGAAGGGATACGCAGTATTTT; cdr3_aa: CASSFGALAGGRDTQYF
j_call: TRBJ1-3; d_call: -; clone_size: -; v_call: TRBV5-4; cdr3_nt: TGTGCCAGCAGCTCACCCACAGGGTTAGGAAATACCATATATTTT; cdr3_aa: CASSSPTGLGNTIYF
j_call: TRBJ1-2; d_call: -; clone_size: few; v_call: TRBV5-6; cdr3_nt: TGTGCCAGCAGCAAGGGAGTCGGCAACTATGGCTACACCTTC; cdr3_aa: CASSKGVGNYGYTF
j_call: TRBJ2-3; d_call: -; clone_size: -; v_call: TRBV5-5; cdr3_nt: TGTGCCAGCAGCTTAGGGGTGACGCCTATCCACCAGTATTTT; cdr3_aa: CASSLGVTPIHQYF